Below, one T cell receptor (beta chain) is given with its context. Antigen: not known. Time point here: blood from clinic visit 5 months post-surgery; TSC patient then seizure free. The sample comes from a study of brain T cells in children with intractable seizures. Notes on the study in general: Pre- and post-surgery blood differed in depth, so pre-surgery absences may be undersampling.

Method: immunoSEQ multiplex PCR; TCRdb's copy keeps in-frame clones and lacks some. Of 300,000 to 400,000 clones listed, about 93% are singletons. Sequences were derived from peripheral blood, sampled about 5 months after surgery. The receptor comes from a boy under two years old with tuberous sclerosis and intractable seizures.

In DNA, the CDR3 is TGCGCCAGCAGCGCCGGGACAGCGGCCTACGAGCAGTACTTC. This translates into CASSAGTAAYEQYF. The chain uses TRBV5-1 and TRBJ2-7, with 7 bases matching TRBD1. Per the germline V gene, CDR1 is SGHRS and CDR2 is YFSETQ. Losses at the gene ends were 4 bases for V and 2 bases for J; bases not matched to a gene: 6. This CDR3 spans 14 amino acids.